What follows are 14 T cell receptor beta chains derived from one specimen sequenced in a study of T cell repertoires in cytomegalovirus infection (dated by TCRdb to about 2019). Sequencing relied on an Illumina HiSeq 1500. The public reads were quality trimmed at Q25 with fastp and then assembled into clones with MiXCR by TCRdb, keeping productive beta chains. Each record represents a unique CDR3 protein, reported with the most common genes and DNA among its rows. The sample profile shows approximately 400,000 distinct CDR3 sequences; 25% to 40% of them were found once. Roughly an eighth of the sample is in the top ten clones. Input material: PBMCs. The receptors shown here come from a human donor in good health (CMV status not recorded). Some clones in this sample may be carry-over from other donors' samples.

This chain connects TRBV6-6 to TRBJ2-5; D gene ambiguous. Per the germline V gene, CDR1 is MNHNY and CDR2 is SVGAGI (reference sequence). V was clipped by 2 bases and J by 5 bases, with 12 bases between them. The CDR3 spans 14 residues. CDR3 nucleotides: TGTGCCAGCAGTTACAGCCGGGTTGGGGAGACCCAGTACTTC. Translated, it gives CASSYSRVGETQYF.

This clonotype was detected a few times. V gene TRBV7-8 combines with J gene TRBJ2-3; 13 nucleotides agree with TRBD2. Trimming cost V 2 bases and J 6 bases; bases outside gene matches: 11. The CDR3 has 18 residues. The germline V gene encodes CDR1 SGHVS and CDR2 FQNEAQ. CDR3 DNA sequence: TGTGCCAGCAGCTTATCTGCGACTAGCGGGGGGCCGATGGATACGCAGTATTTT. This translates into CASSLSATSGGPMDTQYF. Supplemented by reference TRBV7-8 and TRBJ2-3, the full variable domain reads GAGVSQSPRYKVAKRGQDVALRCDPISGHVSLFWYQQALGQGPEFLTYFQNEAQLDKSGLPSDRFFAERPEGSVSTLKIQRTQQEDSAVYLCASSLSATSGGPMDTQYFGPGTRLTVL.

The CDR3 sequence is CASSLAERGVNTEAFF. The CDR3 coding sequence is TGTGCCAGCAGCTTAGCGGAGAGGGGGGTGAACACTGAAGCTTTCTTT. V and J are TRBV7-8 and TRBJ1-1; D is possibly TRBD1 (6 bases). CDR3 size: 16 residues. CDR1 and CDR2 (germline): SGHVS, FQNEAQ. The V and J ends lost 0 bases and 0 bases respectively, with 11 bases between them.

The chain employs TRBV27 and TRBJ2-1; D call uncertain. V shed 5 bases and J shed 7 bases, with 15 bases lying between them. Germline V gives CDR1 MNHEY, CDR2 SMNVEV (reference sequence). This CDR3 region has 14 residues. The CDR3 region is CASSSRRLLNEQFF. The CDR3 coding sequence is TGTGCCAGCAGTAGCCGTAGGCTTCTAAATGAGCAGTTCTTC.

This clonotype was observed many times. V is TRBV10-2 and J is TRBJ2-7, with D unresolved. The CDR3 has 15 amino acids. Germline V lookup: CDR1 WSHSY, CDR2 SAAADI. V was pared by 2 bases and J by 2 bases, with 13 bases between. Written as DNA, the CDR3 is TGCGCCAGCAGTGAGGGCAGCATACCTACCTACGAGCAGTACTTC. Translation gives CASSEGSIPTYEQYF.

This clonotype turned up a few times. The chain combines TRBV4-2 with TRBJ1-2, with 7 bases matching TRBD1. This CDR3 is 16 amino acids long. V trimming: 7 bases; J trimming: 8 bases; junction bases outside the gene matches: 19. Germline loops: CDR1 LGHNA, CDR2 YNFKEQ. CDR3 bases: TGTGCCAGCACGGAGGGGGCTCGGGTCTCCTTCCGGGGCTACACCTTC. The encoded protein is CASTEGARVSFRGYTF.

This clonotype came up a few times. The chain employs TRBV7-3 and TRBJ1-3; no reliable D call. Germline CDR1 is SGHTA and CDR2 is FQGTGA. V lost 6 bases and J lost 4, with 10 bases in between. CDR3 size: 13 residues. The CDR3 DNA reads TGTGCCAGCAGTCAGGCCGCGGGAAACACCATATATTTT. It translates to CASSQAAGNTIYF.

The chain employs TRBV19 and TRBJ2-7, with 11 bases that match TRBD2. The germline V gene has CDR1 LNHDA and CDR2 SQIVND (reference sequence). The CDR3 sequence is 13 residues long. Here the CDR3 DNA reads TGTACCCCACTAGCGGGGGCGTCTTACGAGCAGTACTTC. The encoded protein is CTPLAGASYEQYF.

The V call is TRBV2, the J call TRBJ2-1, with 11 bases fitting TRBD2. The length of the CDR3 is 16 residues. V shed 6 bases, J shed 3 bases, and the junction held 7 bases outside the gene matches. CDR1 and CDR2 from the germline V gene are SNHLY and FYNNEI. DNA of the CDR3: TGTGCCAGCAGGGGAGGGACTAGCGGACTCTACAATGAGCAGTTCTTC. Translating gives CASRGGTSGLYNEQFF.

V and J are TRBV4-1 and TRBJ1-5, with unresolved D. The CDR3 length is 16 residues. Germline CDR1 and CDR2: MGHRA and YSYEKL. Trimming removed 1 base at V and 2 bases at J, with 12 bases between. The CDR3 coding sequence is TGCGCCAGCAGCCAAGGATGGGATGGGGGCAATCAGCCCCAGCATTTT. Amino acids: CASSQGWDGGNQPQHF.

A word on this clonotype: Since the CDR3 does not end with the conserved phenylalanine or tryptophan, this likely comes from a read error. This rearrangement joins TRBV6-6 to TRBJ1-6; TRBD1 matches 11 bases. The germline CDR1 and CDR2 sequences are MNHNY and SVGAGI (reference sequence). The CDR3 runs to 15 residues. With V trimmed by 6 bases and J by 9 bases, 7 bases remained unmatched. Written as DNA, the CDR3 is TGTGCCAGCAGGGGTGGACAGGGGGCAGGTTCACCCCTCCACTTG. It specifies CASRGGQGAGSPLHL.

This clonotype was seen only a few times. The chain recombines TRBV19 with TRBJ1-5; the D gene is possibly TRBD1 (6 bases). The CDR3 is 16 amino acids. The ends were cut back, 5 bases at V and 0 bases at J, with 14 bases in the middle. Germline assignment: CDR1 LNHDA and CDR2 SQIVND (reference sequence). The CDR3 loop is CASSRSDRNSNQPQHF. As DNA, the CDR3 is TGTGCCAGTAGTCGATCGGACAGAAATAGCAATCAGCCCCAGCATTTT.

The chain combines TRBV20-1 with TRBJ2-3, with 8 bases lining up with TRBD2. The CDR3 is made up of 16 amino acids. Trimming removed 1 base from V and 3 bases from J; junction bases left unmatched: 9. CDR1 DFQATT and CDR2 SNEGSKA come from the germline V gene (reference sequence). As DNA, the CDR3 is TGCAGTGCTAGAGCGCCGGTTAGCGGGATGACAGATACGCAGTATTTT. Translating gives CSARAPVSGMTDTQYF.

A few counts support this clonotype. This chain uses TRBV5-1 with TRBJ2-5; D is undetermined. The germline CDR1 and CDR2 sequences are SGHRS and YFSETQ. The CDR3 sequence is 14 residues long. The V end was cut by 0 bases, the J end by 0 bases, with 6 bases between. In nucleotides, the CDR3 is TGCGCCAGCAGCTTGGTAGGGAACCAAGAGACCCAGTACTTC. Protein product: CASSLVGNQETQYF. Combining the CDR3 with reference TRBV5-1 and TRBJ2-5 gives the whole variable domain KAGVTQTPRYLIKTRGQQVTLSCSPISGHRSVSWYQQTPGQGLQFLFEYFSETQRNKGNFPGRFSGRQFSNSRSEMNVSTLELGDSALYLCASSLVGNQETQYFGPGTRLLVL.